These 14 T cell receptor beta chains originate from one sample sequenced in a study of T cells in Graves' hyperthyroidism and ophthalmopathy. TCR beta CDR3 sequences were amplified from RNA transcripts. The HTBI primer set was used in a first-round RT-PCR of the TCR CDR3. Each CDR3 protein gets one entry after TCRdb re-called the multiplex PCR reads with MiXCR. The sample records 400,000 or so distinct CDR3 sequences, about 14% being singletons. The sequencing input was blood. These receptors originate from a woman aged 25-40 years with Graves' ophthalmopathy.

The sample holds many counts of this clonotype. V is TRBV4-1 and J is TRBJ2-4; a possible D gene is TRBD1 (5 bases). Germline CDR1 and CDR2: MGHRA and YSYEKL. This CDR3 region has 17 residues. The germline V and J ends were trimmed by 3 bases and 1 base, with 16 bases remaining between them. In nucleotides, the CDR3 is TGCGCCAGCAGCCACGGATTAGGGGCCGGGGCCAAAAACATTCAGTACTTC. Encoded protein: CASSHGLGAGAKNIQYF.

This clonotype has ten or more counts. DNA for the CDR3: TGTGCCAGCAGCCAACCCCACGGGGCGAGAGAAAAACTGTTTTTT. This encodes CASSQPHGAREKLFF. This rearrangement joins TRBV11-2 to TRBJ1-4; possible D gene TRBD1, 5 bases. Germline CDR1 is SGHAT and CDR2 is FQNNGV. The CDR3 has 15 residues. Trimming pared 5 bases from V and 8 bases from J, leaving 18 bases between.

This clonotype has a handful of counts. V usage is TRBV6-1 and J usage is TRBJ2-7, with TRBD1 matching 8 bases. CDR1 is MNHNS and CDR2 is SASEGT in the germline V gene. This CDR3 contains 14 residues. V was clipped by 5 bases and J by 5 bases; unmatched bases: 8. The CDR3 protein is CASSPDRAADEQYF. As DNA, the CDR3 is TGTGCCAGCAGTCCGGACAGGGCCGCGGACGAGCAGTACTTC.

The CDR3 is CASSSGQGTNTQYF. Written as DNA, the CDR3 is TGTGCCAGTAGTTCGGGACAGGGGACGAATACGCAGTATTTT. The chain combines TRBV19 with TRBJ2-3, with TRBD1 identical over 10 bases. Germline lookup yields CDR1 LNHDA and CDR2 SQIVND (reference sequence). V shed 5 bases, J shed 7 bases, and the junction held 6 bases outside the gene matches. The CDR3 spans 14 residues.

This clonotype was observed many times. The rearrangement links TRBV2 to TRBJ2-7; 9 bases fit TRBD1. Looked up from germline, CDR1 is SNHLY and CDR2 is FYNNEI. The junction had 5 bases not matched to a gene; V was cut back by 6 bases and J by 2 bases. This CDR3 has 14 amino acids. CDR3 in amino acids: CASRETGGTYEQYF. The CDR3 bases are TGTGCCAGCAGGGAGACAGGGGGTACCTACGAGCAGTACTTC. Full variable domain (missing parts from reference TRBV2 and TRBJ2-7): EPEVTQTPSHQVTQMGQEVILRCVPISNHLYFYWYRQILGQKVEFLVSFYNNEISEKSEIFDDQFSVERPDGSNFTLKIRSTKLEDSAMYFCASRETGGTYEQYFGPGTRLTVT.

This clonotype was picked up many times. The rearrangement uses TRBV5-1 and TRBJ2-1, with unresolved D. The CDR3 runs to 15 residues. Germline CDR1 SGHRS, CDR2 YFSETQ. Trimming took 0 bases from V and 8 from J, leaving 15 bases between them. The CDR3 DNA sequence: TGCGCCAGCAGCTTGGAATCAATGGGGTTCGATGAGCAGTTCTTC. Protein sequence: CASSLESMGFDEQFF. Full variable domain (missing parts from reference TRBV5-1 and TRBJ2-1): KAGVTQTPRYLIKTRGQQVTLSCSPISGHRSVSWYQQTPGQGLQFLFEYFSETQRNKGNFPGRFSGRQFSNSRSEMNVSTLELGDSALYLCASSLESMGFDEQFFGPGTRLTVL.

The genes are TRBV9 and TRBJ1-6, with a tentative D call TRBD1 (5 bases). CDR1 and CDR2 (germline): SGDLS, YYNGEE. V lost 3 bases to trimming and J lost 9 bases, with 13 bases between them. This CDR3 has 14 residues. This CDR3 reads CASSAGPELSPLHF. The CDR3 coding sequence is TGTGCCAGCAGCGCGGGACCGGAGCTTTCACCCCTCCACTTT. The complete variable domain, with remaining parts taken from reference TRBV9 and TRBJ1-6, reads DSGVTQTPKHLITATGQRVTLRCSPRSGDLSVYWYQQSLDQGLQFLIQYYNGEERAKGNILERFSAQQFPDLHSELNLSSLELGDSALYFCASSAGPELSPLHFGNGTRLTVT.

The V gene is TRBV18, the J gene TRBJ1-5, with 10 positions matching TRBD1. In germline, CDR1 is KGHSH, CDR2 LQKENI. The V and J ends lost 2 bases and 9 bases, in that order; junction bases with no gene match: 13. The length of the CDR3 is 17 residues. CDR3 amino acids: CASSPGGTGAFRRPQHF. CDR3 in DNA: TGTGCCAGCTCACCAGGGGGGACAGGGGCATTCAGGCGGCCCCAGCATTTT.

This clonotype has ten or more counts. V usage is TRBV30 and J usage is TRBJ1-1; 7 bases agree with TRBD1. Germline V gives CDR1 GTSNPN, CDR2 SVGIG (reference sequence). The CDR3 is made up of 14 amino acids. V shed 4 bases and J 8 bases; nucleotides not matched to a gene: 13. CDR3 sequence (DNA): TGTGCCTGGAAAGTTGTAGGGACAGATAGCGAAGCTTTCTTT. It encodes CAWKVVGTDSEAFF.

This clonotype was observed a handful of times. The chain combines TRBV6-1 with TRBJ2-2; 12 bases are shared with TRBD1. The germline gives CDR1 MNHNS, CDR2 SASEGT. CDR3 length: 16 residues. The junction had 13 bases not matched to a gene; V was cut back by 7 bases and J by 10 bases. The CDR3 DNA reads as TGTGCCAGCATTCCCTCGGGACAGGGGGCCCACGAGGAGCTGTTTTTT. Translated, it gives CASIPSGQGAHEELFF.

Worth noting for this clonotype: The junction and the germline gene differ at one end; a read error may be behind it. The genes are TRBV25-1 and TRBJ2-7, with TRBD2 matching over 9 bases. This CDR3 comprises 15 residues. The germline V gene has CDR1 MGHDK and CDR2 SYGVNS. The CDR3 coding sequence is TGTGCCGGCAGTGAGGCGGGAGGGGGGATCGACGAGCAGTACTTC. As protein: CAGSEAGGGIDEQYF.

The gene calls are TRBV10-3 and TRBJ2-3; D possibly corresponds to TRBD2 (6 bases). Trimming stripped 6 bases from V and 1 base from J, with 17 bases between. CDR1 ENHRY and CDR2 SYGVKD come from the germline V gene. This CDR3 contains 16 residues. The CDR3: CAISDLGGVGTDTQYF. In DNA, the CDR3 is TGTGCCATCAGCGATTTAGGAGGGGTAGGCACAGATACGCAGTATTTT.

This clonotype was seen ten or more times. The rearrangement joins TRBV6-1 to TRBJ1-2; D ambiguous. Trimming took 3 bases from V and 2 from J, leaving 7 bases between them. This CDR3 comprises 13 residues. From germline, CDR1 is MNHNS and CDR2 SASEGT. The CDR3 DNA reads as TGTGCCAGCAGTGACCGGATAAACTATGGCTACACCTTC. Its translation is CASSDRINYGYTF.

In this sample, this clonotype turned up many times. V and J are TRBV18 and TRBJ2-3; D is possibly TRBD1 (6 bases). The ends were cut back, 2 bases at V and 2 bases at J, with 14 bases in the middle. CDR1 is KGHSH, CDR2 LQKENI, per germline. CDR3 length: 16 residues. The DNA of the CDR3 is TGTGCCAGCTCACCAATCTCCGGACAGCCCACAGATACGCAGTATTTT. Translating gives CASSPISGQPTDTQYF.